A single sample is the source of the 25 T cell receptor beta chains below, sequenced in a study of blood T cell repertoires in COVID-19. This table comes from immunoSEQ multiplex PCR, and its TCRdb copy is limited to in-frame clones, with some not included. The sample carries 110,000 to 150,000 clones, about four fifths recorded once. The sequenced sample was peripheral blood. Receptors originate from a human donor in a cohort sampled during active COVID-19.

As to this clone: Different DNA sequences within this sample yield the same CDR3. The V gene is TRBV6-5, the J gene TRBJ2-7, with 8 positions matching TRBD1. The CDR3 is 15 residues long. CDR1 MNHEY and CDR2 SVGAGI come from the germline V gene. Trimming cost V 0 bases and J 1 base; bases outside gene matches: 2. This chain's CDR3 is CASSYSGTGSYEQYF. CDR3 DNA: TGTGCCAGCAGTTACTCTGGGACAGGTTCCTACGAGCAGTACTTC.

The chain employs TRBV7-7 and TRBJ2-5, with 8 bases lining up with TRBD2. The CDR3 extends over 15 amino acids. Germline CDR1 reads SSHAT; CDR2 reads FNYEAQ (reference sequence). The CDR3 region has the DNA TGTGCTAGCGGAACTTCGGGGGGGCCTCGGGAGACCCAGTACTTC. This sequence encodes CASGTSGGPRETQYF.

J is TRBJ1-4 and V is TRBV7-2, with a possible D match to TRBD1 (6 bases). V lost 1 base and J 8 bases, leaving 20 bases between the germline ends. Looked up from germline, CDR1 is SGHTA and CDR2 is FQGNSA. The CDR3 extends over 17 amino acids. CDR3 protein: CASSLDGGAPLGEKLFF. CDR3 bases: TGTGCCAGCAGCTTAGATGGGGGGGCTCCTCTTGGAGAAAAACTGTTTTTT.

The V and J genes are TRBV6-5 and TRBJ2-7; the D gene is possibly TRBD2 (6 bases). The CDR3 sequence is 14 residues long. Trimming took 9 bases from V and 3 from J, leaving 18 bases between them. Germline lookup yields CDR1 MNHEY and CDR2 SVGAGI. For the CDR3, the DNA is TGTGCCAGGGGCCATTCGGGGGACCTCTACGAGCAGTACTTC. Amino acid sequence: CARGHSGDLYEQYF.

The gene calls are TRBV5-1 and TRBJ2-7; a weak D match, TRBD2 (5 bases). CDR1 SGHRS and CDR2 YFSETQ come from the germline V gene. V gave up 0 bases and J gave up 0 bases, with 7 bases separating them. The CDR3 is 14 amino acids. The CDR3 DNA reads TGCGCCAGCAGCTTGGTCGGGGACTCCTACGAGCAGTACTTC. Its protein product is CASSLVGDSYEQYF.

The CDR3 protein is CATRGQYKDRELITSTDTQYF. CDR3 sequence (DNA): TGTGCCACCAGGGGCCAGTACAAGGACAGAGAACTCATAACTAGCACAGATACGCAGTATTTT. This chain uses TRBV15 with TRBJ2-3; a weak D match, TRBD1 (6 bases). CDR3 length: 21 amino acids. V lost 6 bases and J 0 bases, leaving 31 bases between the germline ends. CDR1 and CDR2 (germline): LNHNV, YYDKDF (reference sequence). The full variable domain, completed using reference TRBV15 and TRBJ2-3, is DAMVIQNPRYQVTQFGKPVTLSCSQTLNHNVMYWYQQKSSQAPKLLFHYYDKDFNNEADTPDNFQSRRPNTSFCFLDIRSPGLGDTAMYLCATRGQYKDRELITSTDTQYFGPGTRLTVL.

V is TRBV9 and J is TRBJ1-6; no clear D gene. Germline loops: CDR1 SGDLS, CDR2 YYNGEE. The CDR3 contains 16 residues. Trimming removed 4 bases at V and 0 bases at J, with 11 bases between. CDR3 DNA: TGTGCCAGCAGCCTTCGAGTAAGCTCCTATAATTCACCCCTCCACTTT. It encodes CASSLRVSSYNSPLHF.

The rearrangement uses TRBV18 and TRBJ2-5; maybe TRBD1 (6 bases). V was clipped by 1 base and J by 1 base, with 7 bases between them. This CDR3 spans 14 amino acids. Germline-derived CDR1 and CDR2 are KGHSH and LQKENI. The CDR3 protein is CASSPRTAQETQYF. The CDR3 nucleotides are TGTGCCAGCTCACCACGGACAGCCCAAGAGACCCAGTACTTC. Combining the CDR3 with reference TRBV18 and TRBJ2-5 gives the whole variable domain NAGVMQNPRHLVRRRGQEARLRCSPMKGHSHVYWYRQLPEEGLKFMVYLQKENIIDESGMPKERFSAEFPKEGPSILRIQQVVRGDSAAYFCASSPRTAQETQYFGPGTRLLVL.

The CDR3 coding sequence is TGTGCCAGTAGTATAACGGGACAGGGCCCCGGGGAGCTGTTTTTT. Translating gives CASSITGQGPGELFF. The genes are TRBV19 and TRBJ2-2; 9 positions agree with TRBD1. Per germline, CDR1 LNHDA and CDR2 SQIVND (reference sequence). This CDR3 is built from 15 residues. J was trimmed by 6 bases and V by 2 bases; bases with no gene match: 4.

This chain links TRBV10-3 with TRBJ2-7, with 8 positions matching TRBD1. V gave up 6 bases and J gave up 4 bases; unmatched junction bases: 8. Looked up from germline, CDR1 is ENHRY and CDR2 is SYGVKD. The CDR3 contains 14 residues. The CDR3 loop reads CAIRRTGTTYEQYF. The DNA of the CDR3 is TGTGCCATCAGGAGGACAGGGACAACGTACGAGCAGTACTTC.

The chain employs TRBV29-1 and TRBJ2-7; TRBD2 matches at 7 bases. The CDR3 is 12 amino acids. Germline loops: CDR1 SQVTM, CDR2 ANQGSEA. Unmatched junction bases numbered 3, after V lost 4 bases and J lost 3 bases. The CDR3 DNA follows: TGCAGCGTTGTTTGGGGGGGCTACGAGCAGTACTTC. This encodes CSVVWGGYEQYF.

The chain carries TRBV7-2 and TRBJ2-2; 9 bases map to TRBD2. Per the germline V gene, CDR1 is SGHTA and CDR2 is FQGNSA. V lost 2 bases and J lost 0; bases outside the gene matches: 4. CDR3 length: 17 amino acids. The DNA of the CDR3 is TGTGCCAGCAGCTTAAGTAGGACTAGCGCGAACACCGGGGAGCTGTTTTTT. This sequence encodes CASSLSRTSANTGELFF.

This clone was detected a few times. This sequence joins TRBV19 and TRBJ1-3; D unresolved. Germline CDR1 reads LNHDA; CDR2 reads SQIVND (reference sequence). The CDR3 covers 15 residues. Trimming pared 3 bases from V and 0 bases from J, leaving 9 bases between. CDR3 in DNA: TGTGCCAGTAGTATTTCGGGGTTCTCTGGAAACACCATATATTTT. It is translated as CASSISGFSGNTIYF.

In its sample, this clone was seen a few times. CDR3: CASSLRAHGDYGYTF. Here the CDR3 DNA reads TGTGCCAGCAGCTTAAGAGCCCACGGGGACTATGGCTACACCTTC. This chain connects TRBV7-9 to TRBJ1-2; no firm D call. The ends were cut back, 2 bases at V and 3 bases at J, with 13 bases in the middle. This CDR3 spans 15 amino acids. The germline V gene has CDR1 SEHNR and CDR2 FQNEAQ (reference sequence).

J is TRBJ1-5 and V is TRBV10-2; TRBD1 aligns across 7 bases. Unmatched junction bases numbered 1, after V lost 0 bases and J lost 5 bases. CDR3 length equals 14 residues. Germline-derived CDR1 and CDR2 are WSHSY and SAAADI. CDR3 nucleotides: TGCGCCAGCAGTGAGTCCGGGACAGATCAGCCCCAGCATTTT. Translated: CASSESGTDQPQHF.

The chain joins TRBV19 to TRBJ1-1; D ambiguous. The CDR3 has 15 amino acids. Trimming took 0 bases from V and 0 from J, leaving 8 bases between them. Germline V gene sequence: CDR1 LNHDA, CDR2 SQIVND (reference sequence). The CDR3 bases are TGTGCCAGTAGTATAGACCCAGTAATGAACACTGAAGCTTTCTTT. As protein: CASSIDPVMNTEAFF.

This chain's CDR3 is CASSDFGQGAYEQYF. CDR3 nucleotides: TGTGCCAGCAGTGATTTTGGACAGGGGGCCTACGAGCAGTACTTC. V gene TRBV6-1 combines with J gene TRBJ2-7, with 10 nucleotides matching TRBD1. CDR1 MNHNS and CDR2 SASEGT come from the germline V gene. CDR3 length: 15 amino acids. The V and J ends lost 3 bases and 2 bases, in that order; junction bases with no gene match: 4.

This chain links TRBV6-5 with TRBJ2-2, with D possibly being TRBD2 (6 bases). The CDR3 sequence is 14 residues long. Trimming stripped 2 bases from V and 7 bases from J, with 11 bases between. Germline V gene sequence: CDR1 MNHEY, CDR2 SVGAGI. CDR3 in DNA: TGTGCCAGCAGTTACGAGGCGGGGTACGGGGAGCTGTTTTTT. Protein sequence: CASSYEAGYGELFF.

The V and J genes are TRBV3-1 (or the pseudogene TRBV3-2) and TRBJ1-6; D is undetermined. This CDR3 spans 15 amino acids. The germline gives CDR1 LGHDT, CDR2 YNNKEL (reference sequence). Between the trimmed V and J ends, which lost 4 bases and 7 bases, there was a span of 14 bases. The CDR3 DNA is TGTGCCAGCAGCCTATTAGAGGGAGGCAATTCACCCCTCCACTTT. It yields the protein CASSLLEGGNSPLHF.

The chain recombines TRBV5-1 with TRBJ1-6; the D gene is possibly TRBD1 (5 bases). V was cut by 3 bases and J by 7 bases, with 14 bases left in between. Germline CDR1 SGHRS, CDR2 YFSETQ. This CDR3 is 15 amino acids long. In DNA form, the CDR3 reads TGCGCCAGCAGCTCGCGGGACCTAAAGAATTCACCCCTCCACTTT. It is translated as CASSSRDLKNSPLHF.

This chain connects TRBV5-1 to TRBJ1-2, with a possible D match to TRBD1 (6 bases). Per the germline V gene, CDR1 is SGHRS and CDR2 is YFSETQ. V was clipped by 5 bases and J by 3 bases, with 20 bases between them. The CDR3 loop spans 16 amino acids. CDR3 nucleotides: TGCGCCAGCAGTTCTCGGTCCGGGGGGGCAGACTATGGCTACACCTTC. Protein: CASSSRSGGADYGYTF.

The V call is TRBV6-1, the J call TRBJ1-1; the D gene is possibly TRBD1 (6 bases). In germline, CDR1 is MNHNS, CDR2 SASEGT. V lost 7 bases and J 4 bases, leaving 13 bases between the germline ends. This CDR3 has 13 residues. The CDR3 here is CASKRQAATEAFF. CDR3 sequence (DNA): TGTGCCAGCAAACGACAGGCTGCCACTGAAGCTTTCTTT.

The chain combines TRBV6-2 or TRBV6-3 with TRBJ1-5; maybe TRBD1 (6 bases). CDR3 length: 16 amino acids. Deletions cut 5 bases from V and 7 bases from J, with 21 bases between. The V gene's germline CDR1 is MNHEY and CDR2 SVGEGT. Written as DNA, the CDR3 is TGTGCCAGCAGTGGGGGGGTCGGGGGCTTATGGCAGCCCCAGCATTTT. Residues: CASSGGVGGLWQPQHF.

This rearrangement joins TRBV27 to TRBJ2-3; TRBD2 aligns across 11 bases. The CDR3 contains 21 residues. V was clipped by 3 bases and J by 3 bases; unmatched bases: 20. Germline CDR1 reads MNHEY; CDR2 reads SMNVEV (reference sequence). In DNA, the CDR3 is TGTGCCAGCAGTTTTATTTGGTCCGGACTAGCGGGCCTGAAGGGGACAGATACGCAGTATTTT. Translated, it gives CASSFIWSGLAGLKGTDTQYF.

V gene TRBV6-1 combines with J gene TRBJ2-7; D call uncertain. The germline gives CDR1 MNHNS, CDR2 SASEGT. Deletions cut 2 bases from V and 3 bases from J, with 2 bases between. CDR3 length: 11 residues. CDR3 nucleotides: TGTGCCAGCAGTGAATACTACGAGCAGTACTTC. As protein: CASSEYYEQYF.